This entry features one T cell receptor beta chain sequence. Libraries were prepared by immunoSEQ multiplex PCR; TCRdb keeps only in-frame clonotypes and omits some of them. Of tens of thousands of clones listed, around four fifths were seen once; the top ten hold roughly 3.7%. This sample stems from a study of technical replicates of blood from several donors. CDR1 PRHDT and CDR2 FYEKMQ come from the germline V gene (reference sequence). The junction had 18 bases not matched to a gene; V was cut back by 2 bases and J by 6 bases. The CDR3 covers 20 residues. The receptor's source is a human donor in good health. Some clones in this sample may be carry-over from other donors' samples. This chain links TRBV13 with TRBJ2-5, with 13 bases fitting TRBD2. Sequenced sample: PBMCs. CDR3: CASSLRWELRATSGRQTQYF. CDR3 coding DNA: TGTGCCAGCAGCTTACGGTGGGAGCTCCGGGCGACTAGCGGGAGGCAGACCCAGTACTTC.